Here is one T cell receptor (beta chain) with its context. TCRdb fed the 5' RACE reads into MiXCR, producing one record per CDR3 protein. This table holds approximately 27,000 distinct CDR3 sequences, around 25% found once. The data belong to a study of neurological immune-mediated disorders. This CDR3 has 14 amino acids. V was clipped by 6 bases and J by 2 bases, with 14 bases between them. The chain recombines TRBV23-1 with TRBJ2-7; D is ambiguous. TRBV23-1 is classed as an ORF, of uncertain function. The source of this sequence is a man between 50 and 59 years old with HTLV-1-associated myelopathy (HAM/TSP). The source material was CD4+ T cells from blood. CDR3 sequence reads: CASRIPGRTYEQYF. In DNA, the CDR3 is TGCGCCAGCAGGATACCAGGACGGACCTACGAGCAGTACTTC.